These 18 T cell receptor beta chains share one sample of origin, sequenced in a study of blood T cell repertoires in COVID-19. TCRdb keeps only in-frame clones here, not all; method: immunoSEQ multiplex PCR. Here the sample spans approximately 150,000 clones, around 88% being singletons. Material: peripheral blood. These TCRs come from a human donor in a cohort sampled during active COVID-19.

The V and J genes are TRBV7-2 and TRBJ2-1; 9 bases fit TRBD2. The CDR3 consists of 15 residues. Trimming cost V 0 bases and J 6 bases; bases outside gene matches: 3. Germline V lookup: CDR1 SGHTA, CDR2 FQGNSA. The CDR3 loop is CASSLAGTSFNEQFF. The CDR3 bases are TGTGCCAGCAGCTTAGCGGGGACTAGCTTCAATGAGCAGTTCTTC.

This chain links TRBV28 with TRBJ2-7; 8 bases match TRBD2. V lost 2 bases and J lost 3; bases outside the gene matches: 6. From germline, CDR1 is MDHEN and CDR2 SYDVKM. The CDR3 totals 15 residues. The CDR3 here is CASSLATSALYEQYF. CDR3 nucleotides: TGTGCCAGCAGTTTAGCGACTAGCGCACTCTACGAGCAGTACTTC.

The chain joins TRBV7-9 to TRBJ2-7, with 12 bases lining up with TRBD2. Per the germline V gene, CDR1 is SEHNR and CDR2 is FQNEAQ (reference sequence). After removal of 2 bases from V and 6 bases from J, the junction contained 5 bases not matched to a gene. The CDR3 length is 15 residues. The CDR3 sequence is CASSLLAGGPAEQYF. The CDR3 DNA is TGTGCCAGCAGCTTACTAGCGGGAGGGCCCGCCGAGCAGTACTTC.

The chain carries TRBV29-1 and TRBJ2-5; D not resolved. The V end was cut by 5 bases, the J end by 5 bases, with 9 bases between. The CDR3 spans 11 residues. Germline V gene lookup returns CDR1 SQVTM and CDR2 ANQGSEA. The CDR3 spells CSVFSPETQYF. The DNA of the CDR3 is TGCAGCGTTTTTTCTCCGGAGACCCAGTACTTC.

The chain has TRBV27 and TRBJ2-1, with TRBD1 matching 7 bases. This CDR3 has 15 residues. Germline V lookup: CDR1 MNHEY, CDR2 SMNVEV (reference sequence). V dropped 4 bases and J dropped 2; count of bases not matched to a gene: 5. The CDR3 protein is CASSSQGSPYNEQFF. The CDR3 coding sequence is TGTGCCAGCAGTTCACAGGGGTCCCCCTACAATGAGCAGTTCTTC.

The V and J genes are TRBV2 and TRBJ2-5, with 8 positions matching TRBD1. The germline CDR1 and CDR2 sequences are SNHLY and FYNNEI. V gave up 5 bases and J gave up 4 bases; unmatched junction bases: 3. CDR3 length: 13 residues. This CDR3 is CASSYDRGETQYF. The CDR3 nucleotides are TGTGCCAGCAGTTACGACAGGGGAGAGACCCAGTACTTC.

This chain links TRBV19 with TRBJ1-1; D ambiguous. V lost 4 bases and J 0 bases, leaving 3 bases between the germline ends. Germline loops: CDR1 LNHDA, CDR2 SQIVND (reference sequence). This CDR3 region has 12 residues. CDR3 bases: TGTGCCAGTAGTACATTGAACACTGAAGCTTTCTTT. Amino acid sequence: CASSTLNTEAFF.

The chain uses TRBV9 and TRBJ1-1; 9 nucleotides align to TRBD1. The CDR3 is made up of 13 amino acids. Germline values: CDR1 SGDLS, CDR2 YYNGEE. J lost 6 bases, V lost 0 bases, and 0 bases had no gene match. The CDR3 DNA reads TGTGCCAGCAGCGTAGGGGACAGGGCTGAAGCTTTCTTT. This sequence encodes CASSVGDRAEAFF. Supplemented by reference TRBV9 and TRBJ1-1, the full variable domain reads DSGVTQTPKHLITATGQRVTLRCSPRSGDLSVYWYQQSLDQGLQFLIQYYNGEERAKGNILERFSAQQFPDLHSELNLSSLELGDSALYFCASSVGDRAEAFFGQGTRLTVV.

The CDR3 reads CASSLAGGGPYEQYF. DNA for the CDR3: TGTGCCAGCAGCTTAGCGGGCGGGGGGCCCTACGAGCAGTACTTC. The chain is built from TRBV7-6 and TRBJ2-7; 8 nucleotides agree with TRBD2. The germline gives CDR1 SGHVS, CDR2 FNYEAQ. The V gene end was trimmed by 0 bases and the J gene end by 2 bases; junction bases not matched to a gene: 3. This CDR3 contains 15 residues. The full variable domain, in which reference TRBV7-6 and TRBJ2-7 provide the parts outside the CDR3, is GAGVSQSPRYKVTKRGQDVALRCDPISGHVSLYWYRQALGQGPEFLTYFNYEAQQDKSGLPNDRFSAERPEGSISTLTIQRTEQRDSAMYRCASSLAGGGPYEQYFGPGTRLTVT.

V is TRBV18 and J is TRBJ2-5; 11 bases map to TRBD1. CDR3 length equals 15 residues. Per germline, CDR1 KGHSH and CDR2 LQKENI. Trimming at V came to 4 bases and at J to 4 bases, leaving 5 bases not matched to a gene. CDR3 loop: CASSQDRGPRETQYF. The CDR3 coding sequence is TGTGCCAGCTCACAGGACAGGGGGCCGAGAGAGACCCAGTACTTC.

The gene calls are TRBV28 and TRBJ2-6, with TRBD1 as a possible D gene (6 bases). V lost 9 bases to trimming and J lost 2 bases, with 8 bases between them. The germline gives CDR1 MDHEN, CDR2 SYDVKM. This CDR3 has 13 residues. The CDR3 nucleotides read TGTGCCAGTACAGGGACTGGGGCCAACGTCCTGACTTTC. This encodes CASTGTGANVLTF.

The J gene is TRBJ2-7, the V gene TRBV30; 9 nucleotides line up with TRBD1. With V trimmed by 0 bases and J by 5 bases, 11 bases remained unmatched. There are 16 residues in the CDR3. Germline V gene data show CDR1 as GTSNPN and CDR2 as SVGIG (reference sequence). The CDR3 DNA reads as TGTGCCTGGAGTGTGAGGGGACAGGGAAGATTTCACGAGCAGTACTTC. As protein: CAWSVRGQGRFHEQYF.

The chain has TRBV28 and TRBJ2-7; D perhaps matches TRBD2 (5 bases). V lost 2 bases and J lost 6, with 14 bases in between. In germline, CDR1 is MDHEN, CDR2 SYDVKM. The CDR3 loop spans 14 amino acids. CDR3: CASSLTPLGAEQYF. The CDR3 bases are TGTGCCAGCAGTTTAACCCCACTAGGAGCCGAGCAGTACTTC.

This clone was seen a handful of times. The rearrangement joins TRBV19 to TRBJ1-1; unclear D gene. V was cut by 4 bases and J by 3 bases, with 18 bases left in between. Germline lookup yields CDR1 LNHDA and CDR2 SQIVND (reference sequence). This CDR3 has 16 residues. In DNA form, the CDR3 reads TGTGCCAGTAGTACAGGCCAAGCGGGATTCGACACTGAAGCTTTCTTT. It is translated as CASSTGQAGFDTEAFF.

This chain joins TRBV19 and TRBJ1-1; D might be TRBD1 (6 bases). The CDR3 is 15 residues long. Trimming cost V 4 bases and J 1 base, with 13 bases left between them. Germline-derived CDR1 and CDR2 are LNHDA and SQIVND (reference sequence). The CDR3 DNA is TGTGCCAGTAGTACAACAGGGTTACAGAACACTGAAGCTTTCTTT. This sequence encodes CASSTTGLQNTEAFF.

V is TRBV2 and J is TRBJ1-6; TRBD1 agrees at 7 bases. V was pared by 8 bases and J by 7 bases, with 20 bases of the junction left unmatched. Germline lookup yields CDR1 SNHLY and CDR2 FYNNEI. The CDR3 loop spans 18 amino acids. CDR3 loop: CASALDRSQPSKNSPLHF. The CDR3 region has the DNA TGTGCCAGCGCCCTGGACAGGAGTCAACCGTCGAAGAATTCACCCCTCCACTTT.

The V call is TRBV28, the J call TRBJ1-5, with 9 nucleotides matching TRBD1. J was trimmed by 7 bases and V by 7 bases; bases with no gene match: 17. This CDR3 contains 17 residues. The germline gives CDR1 MDHEN, CDR2 SYDVKM. For the CDR3, the DNA is TGTGCCAGCACCAATTTCGGACAGGGGCGGTTTGGACAGCCCCAGCATTTT. Amino acid sequence: CASTNFGQGRFGQPQHF.

This sequence joins TRBV30 and TRBJ2-3; weak D call: TRBD2 (6 bases). V lost 0 bases, J lost 11 bases, and 9 bases lay in between. The CDR3 is 11 amino acids. CDR1 and CDR2 (germline): GTSNPN, SVGIG (reference sequence). The CDR3 coding sequence is TGTGCCTGGAGTGTGAGGGGAGGGCAGTATTTT. Its translation is CAWSVRGGQYF.